The 31 T cell receptor beta chains in this list originate from one sample, sequenced in a study of T cells after yellow fever vaccination. From the 5' RACE reads, TCRdb called clonotypes with MiXCR, one entry per CDR3 protein. The sample holds 100,000 or so distinct CDR3 sequences; 8.9% are singletons and the top ten take around a sixth. The material sequenced was CD8+ T cells not binding an NS4B(214-222) dextramer, sorted from PBMCs, taken less than 18 days after the first yellow fever vaccination. Every receptor here comes from a man aged 18 to 30 who received the YFV17D yellow fever vaccine.

This clonotype was picked up a small number of times. The chain is built from TRBV13 and TRBJ2-7, with D perhaps TRBD2 (6 bases). This CDR3 has 15 residues. V was clipped by 3 bases and J by 2 bases, with 14 bases between them. Germline V CDR1 and CDR2: PRHDT, FYEKMQ (reference sequence). The CDR3 region is CASSLGGLGTYEQYF. CDR3 DNA sequence: TGTGCCAGCAGCTTGGGGGGACTCGGTACCTACGAGCAGTACTTC.

This clonotype was detected a few times. The rearrangement joins TRBV6-5 to TRBJ2-1, with D perhaps matching TRBD2 (5 bases). Germline values: CDR1 MNHEY, CDR2 SVGAGI. The V end was cut by 3 bases, the J end by 4 bases, with 13 bases between. This CDR3 is 15 amino acids long. CDR3 nucleotides: TGTGCCAGCAGTTATAAAAGCGGATATTACAATGAGCAGTTCTTC. Protein product: CASSYKSGYYNEQFF.

This clonotype was detected a few times. This chain links TRBV7-2 with TRBJ1-5, with D hard to call. There are 15 residues in the CDR3. Deletions cut 2 bases from V and 2 bases from J, with 10 bases between. CDR1 SGHTA and CDR2 FQGNSA come from the germline V gene. The CDR3 reads CASSLWVSGNQPQHF. CDR3 bases: TGTGCCAGCAGCTTATGGGTTTCGGGCAATCAGCCCCAGCATTTT.

This clonotype was counted only a few times. The chain has TRBV20-1 and TRBJ2-1, with 8 bases fitting TRBD1. The CDR3 length is 16 residues. With 5 bases clipped from V and 0 bases from J, the junction kept 9 bases outside the gene matches. Germline V lookup: CDR1 DFQATT, CDR2 SNEGSKA (reference sequence). Written as DNA, the CDR3 is TGCAGTGCTTCCACCTCGACAGGGGTCTCCTACAATGAGCAGTTCTTC. This gives the protein CSASTSTGVSYNEQFF.

This chain connects TRBV7-9 to TRBJ2-4; a possible D gene is TRBD2 (6 bases). Trimming pared 5 bases from V and 2 bases from J, leaving 13 bases between. The germline gives CDR1 SEHNR, CDR2 FQNEAQ (reference sequence). The CDR3 sequence is 15 residues long. The CDR3 nucleotides read TGTGCCAGCAGCCCATCGGGGGTACCCAAAAACATTCAGTACTTC. This codes for CASSPSGVPKNIQYF. The whole variable domain, filled in from reference TRBV7-9 and TRBJ2-4, reads DTGVSQNPRHKITKRGQNVTFRCDPISEHNRLYWYRQTLGQGPEFLTYFQNEAQLEKSRLLSDRFSAERPKGSFSTLEIQRTEQGDSAMYLCASSPSGVPKNIQYFGAGTRLSVL.

This clonotype was counted a few times. The chain is built from TRBV28 and TRBJ2-7; unclear D gene. This CDR3 has 15 residues. CDR1 MDHEN and CDR2 SYDVKM come from the germline V gene. Trimming cost V 6 bases and J 2 bases, with 17 bases left between them. Here the CDR3 reads CASRTIGSLAYEQYV. CDR3 in DNA: TGTGCCAGCAGGACCATCGGGTCACTCGCCTACGAGCAGTACGTC.

The rearrangement uses TRBV5-6 and TRBJ2-7, with TRBD1 identical over 10 bases. Trimming at V came to 1 base and at J to 5 bases, leaving 3 bases not matched to a gene. The germline V gene encodes CDR1 SGHDT and CDR2 YYEEEE. The length of the CDR3 is 14 residues. The CDR3 bases are TGTGCCAGCAGCTTGCGACAGGGGGCTCACGAGCAGTACGTC. Translated, it gives CASSLRQGAHEQYV.

The rearrangement joins TRBV7-2 to TRBJ2-7, with D perhaps matching TRBD1 (6 bases). The germline V gene has CDR1 SGHTA and CDR2 FQGNSA. The CDR3 contains 12 residues. Trimming pared 2 bases from V and 6 bases from J, leaving 8 bases between. DNA of the CDR3: TGTGCCAGCAGCTTATGGGGGCGCGAGCAGTACGTC. Its translation: CASSLWGREQYV.

This clonotype was observed a handful of times. The J gene is TRBJ1-1, the V gene TRBV14, with TRBD1 matching over 7 bases. CDR1 is SGHDN and CDR2 is FVKESK in the germline V gene. V was pared by 4 bases and J by 3 bases, with 5 bases of the junction left unmatched. The CDR3 extends over 14 amino acids. DNA of the CDR3: TGTGCCAGCAGCCTACAGGGGCCCTACACTGAAGCTTTCTTT. It is translated as CASSLQGPYTEAFF.

The sample holds a few counts of this clonotype. The rearrangement links TRBV11-2 to TRBJ2-5; weak D call: TRBD2 (7 bases). CDR1 SGHAT and CDR2 FQNNGV come from the germline V gene. V gave up 5 bases and J gave up 5 bases, with 12 bases separating them. CDR3 size: 13 residues. The CDR3 coding sequence is TGTGCCAGCAGCCTGGGGGGGCGGGAGACCCAGTACTTC. It codes for CASSLGGRETQYF.

This clonotype was seen a handful of times. The rearrangement links TRBV20-1 to TRBJ1-2; TRBD1 might be the D (6 bases). V was pared by 8 bases and J by 4 bases, with 11 bases between. In germline, CDR1 is DFQATT, CDR2 SNEGSKA (reference sequence). The length of the CDR3 is 11 residues. The CDR3 region is CSTRTAYGYTF. CDR3 in DNA: TGCAGTACCCGGACAGCCTATGGCTACACCTTC.

This chain links TRBV6-2 or TRBV6-3 with TRBJ1-1; no firm D call. This CDR3 is 14 amino acids long. With 5 bases removed from V and 1 base from J, the gap between germline ends came to 11 bases. CDR1 MNHEY and CDR2 SVGEGT come from the germline V gene. The CDR3 bases are TGTGCCAGCAGTCCCAGACTCACGAACACTGAAGCTTTCTTT. Residues: CASSPRLTNTEAFF.

The chain recombines TRBV7-2 with TRBJ1-6, with D unclear. This CDR3 has 15 residues. The V and J ends lost 5 bases and 1 base respectively, with 9 bases between them. Germline-derived CDR1 and CDR2 are SGHTA and FQGNSA. CDR3 amino acids: CASSERESYNSPLHF. In DNA, the CDR3 is TGTGCCAGCAGCGAAAGGGAGTCCTATAATTCACCCCTCCACTTT.

This clonotype turned up a few times. The rearrangement links TRBV15 to TRBJ1-5; D remains ambiguous. The CDR3 covers 15 residues. CDR1 is LNHNV, CDR2 YYDKDF, per germline (reference sequence). Trimming shortened V by 4 bases and J by 5 bases, and 15 bases separated the two germline ends. The CDR3 sequence: CATSMWRYYDQPQHF. In DNA, the CDR3 is TGTGCCACCAGCATGTGGAGGTACTACGATCAGCCCCAGCATTTT.

CDR3 loop: CASSGGVNFYGYTF. In DNA form, the CDR3 reads TGTGCCAGCAGCGGTGGGGTCAATTTCTATGGCTACACCTTC. The V call is TRBV7-9, the J call TRBJ1-2; D remains ambiguous. CDR1 is SEHNR, CDR2 FQNEAQ, per germline (reference sequence). V lost 5 bases and J lost 4, with 14 bases in between. The CDR3 totals 14 residues.

The chain is built from TRBV27 and TRBJ2-1; D remains ambiguous. Trimming shortened V by 0 bases and J by 10 bases, and 10 bases separated the two germline ends. The CDR3 is 13 amino acids. In germline, CDR1 is MNHEY, CDR2 SMNVEV (reference sequence). This chain's CDR3 is CASSLSTKVEQFF. DNA for the CDR3: TGTGCCAGCAGTTTATCCACAAAGGTGGAGCAGTTCTTC.

This clonotype has just a few counts. The V gene is TRBV7-6, the J gene TRBJ2-2; 10 positions agree with TRBD1. Germline V CDR1 and CDR2: SGHVS, FNYEAQ. Trimming at V came to 5 bases and at J to 3 bases, leaving 9 bases not matched to a gene. The CDR3 is 17 amino acids. The CDR3 nucleotides are TGTGCCAGCAGCCAGGTGGGACAGGGGCTGGACACCGGGGAGCTGTTTTTT. Translating it yields CASSQVGQGLDTGELFF.

V gene TRBV5-1 combines with J gene TRBJ2-3; D perhaps matches TRBD2 (5 bases). The CDR3 is made up of 16 amino acids. In germline, CDR1 is SGHRS, CDR2 YFSETQ. The V end lost 0 bases, the J end lost 0 bases, and 11 bases lay between the germline ends. The CDR3 spells CASSLAALASTDTQYF. The DNA for the CDR3 is TGCGCCAGCAGCTTGGCCGCGCTAGCTAGCACAGATACGCAGTATTTT.

The table lists this clonotype with a few counts. The rearrangement uses TRBV5-4 and TRBJ2-2, with D unresolved. V was clipped by 5 bases and J by 11 bases, with 10 bases between them. Germline loops: CDR1 SGHNT, CDR2 YYREEE (reference sequence). This CDR3 is built from 11 residues. CDR3 residues: CASSSGPELFF. CDR3 bases: TGTGCCAGCAGTTCGGGCCCAGAGCTGTTTTTT.

This clonotype has a handful of counts. The chain carries TRBV29-1 and TRBJ1-3, with unresolved D. The CDR3 extends over 13 amino acids. Per the germline V gene, CDR1 is SQVTM and CDR2 is ANQGSEA. V was trimmed by 6 bases and J by 4 bases, leaving 13 bases between them. CDR3 protein: CSVRTRVGNTIYF. CDR3 DNA: TGCAGCGTCCGGACTCGGGTGGGAAACACCATATATTTT.

There are a few counts of this clonotype. The J gene is TRBJ2-7, the V gene TRBV20-1; D gene uncertain. V was cut by 8 bases and J by 0 bases, with 11 bases left in between. The CDR3 loop spans 12 amino acids. Germline lookup yields CDR1 DFQATT and CDR2 SNEGSKA (reference sequence). The CDR3 DNA is TGCAGTAGTCGGGCCGGCTCCTACGAGCAGTACTTC. Translating it yields CSSRAGSYEQYF.

This clonotype has a handful of counts. The chain joins TRBV10-3 to TRBJ1-1, with D unclear. The V end was cut by 10 bases, the J end by 4 bases, with 19 bases between. CDR1 is ENHRY and CDR2 is SYGVKD in the germline V gene. The CDR3 covers 14 residues. The CDR3 reads CATYGGPTGTEAFF. The CDR3 nucleotides are TGTGCCACTTATGGCGGCCCCACGGGCACTGAAGCTTTCTTT.

V usage is TRBV27 and J usage is TRBJ2-2; D tentatively reads TRBD1 or TRBD2 (5 bases each). Trimming took off 3 bases at V and 5 bases at J, with 19 bases between the two ends. The CDR3 sequence is 17 residues long. From germline, CDR1 is MNHEY and CDR2 SMNVEV (reference sequence). The CDR3, as DNA: TGTGCCAGCAGTTTCGGGGCCCCACTCTTAACTACCGGGGAGCTGTTTTTT. Protein product: CASSFGAPLLTTGELFF.

This clonotype has a count of ten or more. This chain uses TRBV12-3 or TRBV12-4 with TRBJ1-2; D not resolved. The CDR3 extends over 11 amino acids. Between the trimmed V and J ends, which lost 5 bases and 6 bases, there was a span of 7 bases. The CDR3 bases are TGTGCCAGCAGTCTGGCACATGGCTACACCTTC. Its protein product is CASSLAHGYTF.

This clonotype has ten or more counts. J is TRBJ1-5 and V is TRBV7-9; 7 nucleotides match TRBD1. This CDR3 has 14 residues. The V segment lost 3 bases and the J segment 3 bases; nucleotides outside the gene matches: 2. Looked up from germline, CDR1 is SEHNR and CDR2 is FQNEAQ (reference sequence). The chain's CDR3 is CASSLGQSNQPQHF. The CDR3 nucleotides read TGTGCCAGCAGCTTGGGACAGTCCAATCAGCCCCAGCATTTT.

This clonotype was detected ten times or more. V and J are TRBV5-6 and TRBJ2-7; no clear D. Trimming took 0 bases from V and 1 from J, leaving 5 bases between them. From germline, CDR1 is SGHDT and CDR2 YYEEEE. The CDR3 has 13 residues. CDR3 DNA sequence: TGTGCCAGCAGCTTGGACGGGTCCTACGAGCAGTACGTC. Amino acids: CASSLDGSYEQYV.

This clonotype occurred many times. The chain employs TRBV18 and TRBJ2-7; no firm D call. CDR1 and CDR2 (germline): KGHSH, LQKENI. The V gene lost 6 bases and the J gene lost 0 bases, with 9 bases spanning the gap. The CDR3 has 13 residues. CDR3 amino acids: CASSPTNSYEQYF. In DNA form, the CDR3 reads TGTGCCAGCTCGCCGACAAACTCCTACGAGCAGTACTTC. The whole variable domain, remainder taken from reference TRBV18 and TRBJ2-7, is NAGVMQNPRHLVRRRGQEARLRCSPMKGHSHVYWYRQLPEEGLKFMVYLQKENIIDESGMPKERFSAEFPKEGPSILRIQQVVRGDSAAYFCASSPTNSYEQYFGPGTRLTVT.

This chain links TRBV9 with TRBJ1-5, with D perhaps TRBD1 (5 bases). The CDR3 extends over 15 amino acids. Trimming removed 4 bases from V and 2 bases from J, with 13 bases in between. CDR1 and CDR2 from the germline V gene are SGDLS and YYNGEE. CDR3 in amino acids: CASSRGPRRNQPQHF. As DNA, the CDR3 is TGTGCCAGCAGCCGGGGCCCCCGGCGCAATCAGCCCCAGCATTTT.

Only a few counts were recorded for this clonotype. The chain recombines TRBV15 with TRBJ1-6; 8 bases fit TRBD1. Germline CDR1 reads LNHNV; CDR2 reads YYDKDF (reference sequence). The CDR3 totals 15 residues. With V trimmed by 4 bases and J by 8 bases, 7 bases remained unmatched. The CDR3 is CATSTPDRGHSPLHF. The DNA of the CDR3 is TGTGCCACCAGCACGCCTGACAGGGGTCATTCACCCCTCCACTTT. The full variable domain, in which reference TRBV15 and TRBJ1-6 provide the parts outside the CDR3, is DAMVIQNPRYQVTQFGKPVTLSCSQTLNHNVMYWYQQKSSQAPKLLFHYYDKDFNNEADTPDNFQSRRPNTSFCFLDIRSPGLGDTAMYLCATSTPDRGHSPLHFGNGTRLTVT.

The sample holds a few counts of this clonotype. The chain joins TRBV9 to TRBJ2-3; 7 nucleotides align to TRBD2. This CDR3 spans 16 amino acids. Unmatched junction bases numbered 7, after V lost 0 bases and J lost 3 bases. Germline values: CDR1 SGDLS, CDR2 YYNGEE. The CDR3: CASSVVYGTTTDTQYF. The CDR3 nucleotides are TGTGCCAGCAGCGTAGTCTACGGGACTACTACAGATACGCAGTATTTT.

This clonotype was seen only a few times. J is TRBJ2-7 and V is TRBV7-3; no definite D call. This CDR3 contains 13 residues. Germline V CDR1 and CDR2: SGHTA, FQGTGA. V was clipped by 3 bases and J by 0 bases, with 6 bases between them. The DNA for the CDR3 is TGTGCCAGCAGCTTGACACCCTCCTACGAGCAGTACTTC. Protein sequence: CASSLTPSYEQYF.